This T cell receptor (beta chain) comes out of a study of blood T cell repertoires in COVID-19. Study as a whole: T cells, B-cell-depleted T cells, or PBMCs supplied cDNA or gDNA.

Germline loops: CDR1 SGHTA, CDR2 FQGTGA. The CDR3 runs to 18 residues. V shed 6 bases and J shed 10 bases, with 30 bases lying between them. The study recruited people aged 18 to 89 years across 24 US areas. Categorization into cohorts depended on clinical history that participants reported. Per the authors' pipeline: Estimated nucleated cell counts came from reference gene primer amplification. Assay: immunoSEQ multiplex PCR; the TCRdb copy retains only in-frame clones and omits some. V and J calls and clone size are those listed in that table; D and trimming were worked out from the DNA. The sample has 240,000 or so clones; around 85% are singletons.

This chain uses TRBV7-3 with TRBJ1-4, with a weak D call TRBD1 (5 bases). This receptor was obtained from a woman aged 40 to 49 with acute COVID-19. Sequencing was done on a sample of PBMCs or T cells enriched from blood (not recorded which). The CDR3 loop is CASRPTPHVQGGIVKLFF. The CDR3 DNA reads TGTGCCAGCAGACCTACCCCACACGTGCAGGGTGGAATTGTAAAACTGTTTTTT. Supplemented by reference TRBV7-3 and TRBJ1-4, the full variable domain reads GAGVSQTPSNKVTEKGKYVELRCDPISGHTALYWYRQSLGQGPEFLIYFQGTGAADDSGLPNDRFFAVRPEGSVSTLKIQRTERGDSAVYLCASRPTPHVQGGIVKLFFGSGTQLSVL.